The 20 T cell receptor beta chains reported below all come from one sample, sequenced in a study of blood T cells in healthy people across ages. For the second PCR, which ran for roughly 7 to 11 cycles, a sample-barcoded 5' primer and a J-beta primer mix were used. A single record per CDR3 protein comes from TCRdb applying MiXCR to the 5' RACE reads. The data contain roughly 1,300,000 distinct CDR3 sequences, approximately 59% of them singletons. The sample consisted of blood. Every receptor here comes from a man aged 18-30 years in good health.

This clonotype showed up just a few times. This chain connects TRBV20-1 to TRBJ2-7; no reliable D call. The CDR3 length is 14 residues. Germline CDR1 and CDR2: DFQATT and SNEGSKA (reference sequence). V shed 1 base and J shed 4 bases, with 14 bases lying between them. The CDR3, as DNA: TGCAGTGCTAGAGTAGAGCAAGCTAATTACGAGCAGTACTTC. It is translated as CSARVEQANYEQYF.

The V and J genes are TRBV20-1 and TRBJ2-4, with 13 bases identical to TRBD2. Near its end, the DNA agrees better with TRBJ2-5, so the J call may be wrong. The CDR3 totals 15 residues. Germline-derived CDR1 and CDR2 are DFQATT and SNEGSKA (reference sequence). The CDR3: CSAILAGGPFETQYF. For the CDR3, the DNA is TGCAGTGCTATACTAGCGGGAGGGCCCTTTGAGACCCAGTACTTC.

This rearrangement joins TRBV6-5 to TRBJ2-2, with 8 positions matching TRBD1. This CDR3 is 13 amino acids long. Germline-derived CDR1 and CDR2 are MNHEY and SVGAGI. J lost 8 bases, V lost 8 bases, and 7 bases had no gene match. CDR3 sequence reads: CASGQGGSGELFF. The CDR3 DNA sequence: TGTGCCAGCGGACAGGGCGGATCAGGGGAGCTGTTTTTT.

This chain links TRBV19 with TRBJ2-1; 10 nucleotides align to TRBD2. This CDR3 comprises 14 residues. The J segment lost 10 bases and the V segment lost 3 bases, leaving 6 bases of the junction unmatched. Per the germline V gene, CDR1 is LNHDA and CDR2 is SQIVND (reference sequence). This chain's CDR3 is CASSMIAGGREQFF. The CDR3 coding sequence is TGTGCCAGTAGTATGATAGCGGGGGGTCGGGAGCAGTTCTTC.

The genes are TRBV4-3 and TRBJ2-5; D unclear. Trimming cost V 1 base and J 3 bases, with 15 bases left between them. Germline loops: CDR1 LGHNA, CDR2 YSLEER. The length of the CDR3 is 16 residues. CDR3 amino acids: CASSQGSLTREETQYF. The CDR3 bases are TGCGCCAGCAGCCAAGGCTCCTTGACAAGGGAAGAGACCCAGTACTTC.

The chain recombines TRBV29-1 with TRBJ2-1, with D tentatively TRBD1 (7 bases). V was cut by 8 bases and J by 6 bases, with 26 bases left in between. CDR1 SQVTM and CDR2 ANQGSEA come from the germline V gene. CDR3 length equals 16 residues. DNA of the CDR3: TGCAGCCCCTATGGTGGAGGGGGCTACGGGGGCAATGAGCAGTTCTTC. Its protein product is CSPYGGGGYGGNEQFF.

This rearrangement joins TRBV4-2 to TRBJ2-5; D ambiguous. V shed 0 bases and J shed 1 base, with 9 bases lying between them. Germline loops: CDR1 LGHNA, CDR2 YNFKEQ. CDR3 length: 15 residues. The CDR3: CASSQEAQSQETQYF. CDR3 bases: TGTGCCAGCAGCCAAGAGGCACAGAGCCAAGAGACCCAGTACTTC.

The CDR3 DNA follows: TGTGCCAGCAGCCGTTCAAATAGCGGGAGGGACTACAATGAGCAGTTCTTC. This sequence encodes CASSRSNSGRDYNEQFF. This chain joins TRBV7-9 and TRBJ2-1, with 11 bases identical to TRBD2. The V gene's germline CDR1 is SEHNR and CDR2 FQNEAQ (reference sequence). With 5 bases clipped from V and 3 bases from J, the junction kept 9 bases outside the gene matches. The CDR3 is made up of 17 amino acids.

CDR3 loop: CASSHLDSNTEAFF. DNA for the CDR3: TGCGCCAGCAGCCACCTGGACAGCAACACTGAAGCTTTCTTT. This chain joins TRBV4-1 and TRBJ1-1; tentative D call: TRBD1 (6 bases). The V gene's germline CDR1 is MGHRA and CDR2 YSYEKL. V lost 3 bases to trimming and J lost 2 bases, with 10 bases between them. CDR3 length: 14 amino acids.

The chain is built from TRBV4-1 and TRBJ1-1, with D perhaps matching TRBD1 (5 bases). The CDR3 is made up of 15 amino acids. The V and J ends lost 1 base and 0 bases respectively, with 9 bases between them. CDR1 is MGHRA, CDR2 YSYEKL, per germline. In DNA form, the CDR3 reads TGCGCCAGCAGCCAAGCTGGGGGGATGAACACTGAAGCTTTCTTT. It specifies CASSQAGGMNTEAFF.

This chain connects TRBV5-1 to TRBJ2-1, with D maybe TRBD2 (5 bases). Germline CDR1 SGHRS, CDR2 YFSETQ. CDR3 size: 13 residues. The V gene lost 3 bases and the J gene lost 6 bases, with 10 bases spanning the gap. The CDR3: CASSSPSGNEQFF. CDR3 in DNA: TGCGCCAGCAGCTCACCCAGCGGCAATGAGCAGTTCTTC.

With regard to this clonotype: One end of the junction is discordant with germline, which a read error may explain. The chain joins TRBV28 to TRBJ2-6; 7 positions match TRBD1. Per germline, CDR1 MDHEN and CDR2 SYDVKM. This CDR3 is 15 amino acids long. CDR3 sequence reads: CASSSGPEGASVLTF. As DNA, the CDR3 is TGTGCCAGCAGTTCCGGGCCAGAGGGGGCCAGCGTCCTGACTTTC.

This clonotype was detected a few times. The chain links TRBV27 to TRBJ1-2; the D gene is possibly TRBD1 (5 bases). The CDR3 runs to 14 residues. Per germline, CDR1 MNHEY and CDR2 SMNVEV (reference sequence). Trimming removed 8 bases at V and 7 bases at J, with 20 bases between. The CDR3 DNA reads as TGTGCCAGCTCCGCCGAAGGGGCGGTTAGTGGCTACACCTTC. Protein product: CASSAEGAVSGYTF.

The genes are TRBV7-6 and TRBJ2-1; a weak D match, TRBD2 (6 bases). Trimming stripped 5 bases from V and 2 bases from J, with 13 bases between. The CDR3 is 15 amino acids. CDR1 and CDR2 (germline): SGHVS, FNYEAQ. The CDR3 region has the DNA TGTGCCAGCAGCCCGGGACTGAAGCCCTACAATGAGCAGTTCTTC. Translating gives CASSPGLKPYNEQFF.

This sequence joins TRBV7-2 and TRBJ2-5, with TRBD2 matching over 9 bases. CDR1 SGHTA and CDR2 FQGNSA come from the germline V gene. This CDR3 is built from 15 residues. V trimming: 5 bases; J trimming: 4 bases; junction bases outside the gene matches: 8. The CDR3 region is CASSRQVAGVETQYF. The CDR3 bases are TGTGCCAGCAGCCGCCAGGTAGCGGGGGTAGAGACCCAGTACTTC.

The V gene is TRBV27, the J gene TRBJ2-1, with a possible D match to TRBD2 (5 bases). The CDR3 totals 11 residues. The germline V gene encodes CDR1 MNHEY and CDR2 SMNVEV (reference sequence). Trimming took off 7 bases at V and 9 bases at J, with 10 bases between the two ends. The CDR3, as DNA: TGTGCCAGCACTTCGGGGTCTGAGCAGTTCTTC. Translating gives CASTSGSEQFF.

This clonotype was counted between two and nine times. This chain joins TRBV6-1 and TRBJ2-4; D call uncertain. Trimming cost V 2 bases and J 8 bases, with 1 base left between them. Germline V gene lookup returns CDR1 MNHNS and CDR2 SASEGT. This CDR3 is 10 amino acids long. The CDR3 region has the DNA TGTGCCAGCAGTGAATACATTCAGTACTTC. Its translation: CASSEYIQYF.

The chain is built from TRBV6-2 or TRBV6-3 and TRBJ2-7, with D maybe TRBD2 (6 bases). The J call is uncertain, as TRBJ2-5 better fits the DNA end. Germline lookup yields CDR1 MNHEY and CDR2 SVGEGT. This CDR3 contains 15 residues. As DNA, the CDR3 is TGTGCCAGCAGTTACTTGGCGGGATCGGGAGAGACCCAGTACTTC. Translating it yields CASSYLAGSGETQYF.

V is TRBV20-1 and J is TRBJ1-5; D is ambiguous. From germline, CDR1 is DFQATT and CDR2 SNEGSKA (reference sequence). The CDR3 is made up of 12 amino acids. Trimming removed 3 bases at V and 5 bases at J, with 8 bases between. This CDR3 reads CSASDGDQPQHF. CDR3 DNA sequence: TGCAGTGCTAGTGACGGTGATCAGCCCCAGCATTTT.

The sample holds a few counts of this clonotype. The chain employs TRBV25-1 and TRBJ1-5; 7 bases map to TRBD1. Per germline, CDR1 MGHDK and CDR2 SYGVNS. This CDR3 contains 13 residues. With 8 bases clipped from V and 2 bases from J, the junction kept 3 bases outside the gene matches. This CDR3 is CASQGGGNQPQHF. The CDR3, as DNA: TGTGCCAGCCAGGGGGGGGGCAATCAGCCCCAGCATTTT.